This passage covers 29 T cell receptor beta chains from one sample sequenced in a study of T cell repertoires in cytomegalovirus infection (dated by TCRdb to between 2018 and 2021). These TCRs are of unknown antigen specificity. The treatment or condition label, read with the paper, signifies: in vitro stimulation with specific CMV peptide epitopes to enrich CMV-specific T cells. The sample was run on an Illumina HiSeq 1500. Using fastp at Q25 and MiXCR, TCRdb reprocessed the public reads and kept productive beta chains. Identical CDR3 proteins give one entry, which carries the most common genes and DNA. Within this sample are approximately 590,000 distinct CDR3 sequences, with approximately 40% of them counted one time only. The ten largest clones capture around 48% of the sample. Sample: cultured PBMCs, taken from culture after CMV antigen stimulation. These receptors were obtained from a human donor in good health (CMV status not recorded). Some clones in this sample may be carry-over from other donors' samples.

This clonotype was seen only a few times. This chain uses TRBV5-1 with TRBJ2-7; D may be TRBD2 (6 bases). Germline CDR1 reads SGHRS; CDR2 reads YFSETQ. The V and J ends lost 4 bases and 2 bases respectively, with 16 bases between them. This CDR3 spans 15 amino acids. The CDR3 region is CASSTGLLGAYEQYF. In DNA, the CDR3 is TGCGCCAGCAGCACGGGACTTCTCGGCGCCTACGAGCAGTACTTC. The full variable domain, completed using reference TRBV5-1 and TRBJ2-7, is KAGVTQTPRYLIKTRGQQVTLSCSPISGHRSVSWYQQTPGQGLQFLFEYFSETQRNKGNFPGRFSGRQFSNSRSEMNVSTLELGDSALYLCASSTGLLGAYEQYFGPGTRLTVT.

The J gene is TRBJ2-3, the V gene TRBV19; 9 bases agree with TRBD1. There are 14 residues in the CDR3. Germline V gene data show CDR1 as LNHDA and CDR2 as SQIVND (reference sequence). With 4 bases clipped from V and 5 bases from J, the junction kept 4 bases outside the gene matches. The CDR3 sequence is CASSTGTGKDTQYF. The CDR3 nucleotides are TGTGCCAGTAGTACGGGGACAGGGAAAGATACGCAGTATTTT.

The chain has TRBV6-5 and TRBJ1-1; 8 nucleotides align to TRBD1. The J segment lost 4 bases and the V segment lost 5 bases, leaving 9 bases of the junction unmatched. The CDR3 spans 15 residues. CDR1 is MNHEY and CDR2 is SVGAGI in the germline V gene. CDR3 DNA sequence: TGTGCCAGCAGTGCCCTTCAGGGGGCAGGCACTGAAGCTTTCTTT. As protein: CASSALQGAGTEAFF.

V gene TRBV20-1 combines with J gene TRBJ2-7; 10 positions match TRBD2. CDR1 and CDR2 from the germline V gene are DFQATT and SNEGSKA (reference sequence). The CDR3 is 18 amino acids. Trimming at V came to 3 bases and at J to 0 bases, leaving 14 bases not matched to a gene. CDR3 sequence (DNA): TGCAGTGCTAGTAGCAGCGGGGGGGGTCCCAGGATCTCCTACGAGCAGTACTTC. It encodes CSASSSGGGPRISYEQYF.

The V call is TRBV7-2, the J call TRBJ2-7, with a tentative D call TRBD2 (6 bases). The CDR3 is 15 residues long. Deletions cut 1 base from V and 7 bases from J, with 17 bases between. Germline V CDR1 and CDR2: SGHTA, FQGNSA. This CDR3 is CASSLVGTRREEQYF. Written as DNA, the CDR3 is TGTGCCAGCAGCTTAGTTGGGACTCGGAGGGAGGAGCAGTACTTC.

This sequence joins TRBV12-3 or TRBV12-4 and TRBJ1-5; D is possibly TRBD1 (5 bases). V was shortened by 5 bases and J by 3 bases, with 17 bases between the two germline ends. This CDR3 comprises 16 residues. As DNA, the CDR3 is TGTGCCAGCAGTATCGTTCCCCTAGGGGCCAATCAGCCCCAGCATTTT. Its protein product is CASSIVPLGANQPQHF.

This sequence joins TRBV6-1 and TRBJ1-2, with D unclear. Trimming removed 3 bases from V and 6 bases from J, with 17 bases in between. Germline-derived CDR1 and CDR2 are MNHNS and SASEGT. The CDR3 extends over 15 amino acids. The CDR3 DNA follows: TGTGCCAGCAGTGAGCTCCAGGTGATCCTCGATGGCTACACCTTC. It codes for CASSELQVILDGYTF.

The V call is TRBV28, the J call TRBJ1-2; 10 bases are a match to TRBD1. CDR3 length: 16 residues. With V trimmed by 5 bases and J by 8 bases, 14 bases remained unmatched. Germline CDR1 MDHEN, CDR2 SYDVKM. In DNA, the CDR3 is TGTGCCAGCAGTGACGGGAAACGGGACAGGGGCCGGGGCTACACCTTC. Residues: CASSDGKRDRGRGYTF.

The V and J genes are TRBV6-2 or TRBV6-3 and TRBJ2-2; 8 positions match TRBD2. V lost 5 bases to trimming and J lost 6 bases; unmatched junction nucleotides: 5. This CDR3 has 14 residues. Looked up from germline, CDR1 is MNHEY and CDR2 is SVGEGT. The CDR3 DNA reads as TGTGCCAGCAGTGTAGCGGGATCGGCCGGGGAGCTGTTTTTT. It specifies CASSVAGSAGELFF.

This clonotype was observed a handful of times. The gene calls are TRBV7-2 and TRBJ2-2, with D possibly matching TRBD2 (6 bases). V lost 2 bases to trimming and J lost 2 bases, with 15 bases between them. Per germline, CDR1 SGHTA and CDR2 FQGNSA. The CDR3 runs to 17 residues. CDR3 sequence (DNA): TGTGCCAGCAGCTTAAGGGGACTCCCCTCCAACACCGGGGAGCTGTTTTTT. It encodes CASSLRGLPSNTGELFF.

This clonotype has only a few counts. CDR3 nucleotides: TGTGCCAGCAGTTACTTGGATCACGGGGGGCTGAACCCCTATAATTCACCCCTCCACTTT. It yields the protein CASSYLDHGGLNPYNSPLHF. The chain carries TRBV6-5 and TRBJ1-6, with D possibly being TRBD1 (6 bases). Germline-derived CDR1 and CDR2 are MNHEY and SVGAGI. CDR3 length: 20 residues. With 1 base removed from V and 2 bases from J, the gap between germline ends came to 21 bases.

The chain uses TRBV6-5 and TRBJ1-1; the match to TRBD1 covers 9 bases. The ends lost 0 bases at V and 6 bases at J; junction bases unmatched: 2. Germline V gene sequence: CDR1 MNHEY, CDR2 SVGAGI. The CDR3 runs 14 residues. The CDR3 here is CASSYSTGGSEAFF. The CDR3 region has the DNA TGTGCCAGCAGTTACTCGACAGGGGGGTCTGAAGCTTTCTTT.

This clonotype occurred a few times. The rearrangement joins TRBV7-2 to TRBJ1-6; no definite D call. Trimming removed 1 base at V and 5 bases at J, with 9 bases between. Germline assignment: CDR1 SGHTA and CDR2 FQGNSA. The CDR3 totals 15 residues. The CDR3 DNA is TGTGCCAGCAGCTTAGGGGCATTAGATAATTCACCCCTCCACTTT. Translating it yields CASSLGALDNSPLHF.

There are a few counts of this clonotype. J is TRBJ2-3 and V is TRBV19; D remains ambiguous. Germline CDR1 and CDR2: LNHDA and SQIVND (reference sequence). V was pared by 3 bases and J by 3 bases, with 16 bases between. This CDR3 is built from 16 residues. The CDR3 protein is CASSINSGQNTDTQYF. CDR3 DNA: TGTGCCAGTAGTATCAATTCCGGGCAGAATACAGATACGCAGTATTTT. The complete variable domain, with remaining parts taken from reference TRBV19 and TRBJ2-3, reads DGGITQSPKYLFRKEGQNVTLSCEQNLNHDAMYWYRQDPGQGLRLIYYSQIVNDFQKGDIAEGYSVSREKKESFPLTVTSAQKNPTAFYLCASSINSGQNTDTQYFGPGTRLTVL.

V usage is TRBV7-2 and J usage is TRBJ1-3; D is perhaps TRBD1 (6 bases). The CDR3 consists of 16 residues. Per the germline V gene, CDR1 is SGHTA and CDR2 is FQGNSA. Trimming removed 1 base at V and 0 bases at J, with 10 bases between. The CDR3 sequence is CASSLVWGASGNTIYF. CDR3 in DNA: TGTGCCAGCAGCTTAGTCTGGGGGGCCTCTGGAAACACCATATATTTT.

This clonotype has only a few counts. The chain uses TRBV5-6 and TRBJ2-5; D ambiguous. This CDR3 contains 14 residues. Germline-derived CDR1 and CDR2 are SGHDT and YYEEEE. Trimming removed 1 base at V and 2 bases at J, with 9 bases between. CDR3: CASSLSPTQETQYF. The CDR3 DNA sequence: TGTGCCAGCAGCTTGTCCCCAACGCAAGAGACCCAGTACTTC.

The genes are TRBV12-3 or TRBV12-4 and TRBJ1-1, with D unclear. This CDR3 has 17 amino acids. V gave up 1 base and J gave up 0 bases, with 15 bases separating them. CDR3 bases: TGTGCCAGCAGTTTAGACAGCTACTTTACGATGAACACTGAAGCTTTCTTT. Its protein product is CASSLDSYFTMNTEAFF.

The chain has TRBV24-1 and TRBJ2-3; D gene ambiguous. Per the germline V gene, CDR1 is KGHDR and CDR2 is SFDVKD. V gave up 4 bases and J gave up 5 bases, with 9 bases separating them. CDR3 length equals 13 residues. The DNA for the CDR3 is TGTGCCACCAGTGACCGCAACAAAGATACGCAGTATTTT. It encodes CATSDRNKDTQYF.

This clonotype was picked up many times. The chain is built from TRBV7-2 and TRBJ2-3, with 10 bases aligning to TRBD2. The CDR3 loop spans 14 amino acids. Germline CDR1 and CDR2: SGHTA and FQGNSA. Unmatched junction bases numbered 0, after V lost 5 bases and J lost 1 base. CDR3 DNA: TGTGCCAGCAGCACTAGCGGGGGCACAGATACGCAGTATTTT. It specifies CASSTSGGTDTQYF.

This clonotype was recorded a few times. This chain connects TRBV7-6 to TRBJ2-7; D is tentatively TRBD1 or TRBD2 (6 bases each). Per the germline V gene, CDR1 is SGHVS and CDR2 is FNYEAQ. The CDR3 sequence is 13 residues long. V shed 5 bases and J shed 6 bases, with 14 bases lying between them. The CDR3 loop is CASSGRTAGEQYF. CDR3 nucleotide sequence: TGTGCCAGCAGCGGGAGGACAGCGGGCGAGCAGTACTTC.

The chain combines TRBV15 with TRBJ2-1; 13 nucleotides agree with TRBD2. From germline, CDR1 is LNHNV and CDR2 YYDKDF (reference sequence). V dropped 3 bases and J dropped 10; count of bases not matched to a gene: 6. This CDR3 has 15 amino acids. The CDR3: CATSSTGTSGMEQFF. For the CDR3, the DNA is TGTGCCACCAGCAGCACCGGGACTAGCGGGATGGAGCAGTTCTTC. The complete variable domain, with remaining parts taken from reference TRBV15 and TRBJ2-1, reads DAMVIQNPRYQVTQFGKPVTLSCSQTLNHNVMYWYQQKSSQAPKLLFHYYDKDFNNEADTPDNFQSRRPNTSFCFLDIRSPGLGDTAMYLCATSSTGTSGMEQFFGPGTRLTVL.

The CDR3 DNA follows: TGCGCCAGCAGTGAACAGGGACTGACTTATGAGCAGTACTTC. The encoded protein is CASSEQGLTYEQYF. The V call is TRBV10-2, the J call TRBJ2-7; D is possibly TRBD1 or TRBD2 (6 bases each). The CDR3 covers 14 residues. The germline CDR1 and CDR2 sequences are WSHSY and SAAADI. The V end lost 3 bases, the J end lost 7 bases, and 16 bases lay between the germline ends.

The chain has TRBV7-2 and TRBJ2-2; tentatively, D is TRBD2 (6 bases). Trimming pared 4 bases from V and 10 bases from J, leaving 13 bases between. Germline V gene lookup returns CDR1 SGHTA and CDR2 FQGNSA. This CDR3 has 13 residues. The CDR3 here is CASSSGLNMELFF. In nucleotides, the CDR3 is TGTGCCAGCAGCTCGGGACTCAATATGGAGCTGTTTTTT.

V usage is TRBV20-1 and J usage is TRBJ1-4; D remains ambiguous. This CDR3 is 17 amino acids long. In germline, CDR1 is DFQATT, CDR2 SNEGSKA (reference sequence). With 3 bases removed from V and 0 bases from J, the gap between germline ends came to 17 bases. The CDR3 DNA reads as TGCAGTGCTAGTGTTCTTGTGAGGGCTTCAACTAATGAAAAACTGTTTTTT. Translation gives CSASVLVRASTNEKLFF.

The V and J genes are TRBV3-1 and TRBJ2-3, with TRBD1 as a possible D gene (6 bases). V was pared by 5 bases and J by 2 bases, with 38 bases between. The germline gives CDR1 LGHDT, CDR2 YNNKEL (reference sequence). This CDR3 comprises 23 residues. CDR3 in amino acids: CASSSTHLGLSQGSYRYTDTQYF. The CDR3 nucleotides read TGTGCCAGCAGCTCTACTCACCTAGGTCTATCTCAGGGGAGCTACCGCTACACAGATACGCAGTATTTT.

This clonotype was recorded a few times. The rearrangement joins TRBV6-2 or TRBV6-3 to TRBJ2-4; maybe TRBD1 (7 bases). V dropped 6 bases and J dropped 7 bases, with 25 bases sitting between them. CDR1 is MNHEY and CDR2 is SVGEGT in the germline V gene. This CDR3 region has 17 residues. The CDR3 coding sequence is TGTGCCAGCAGCCCCCTCCCGGGCAGGGGGGAATGGAACATTCAGTACTTC. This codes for CASSPLPGRGEWNIQYF.

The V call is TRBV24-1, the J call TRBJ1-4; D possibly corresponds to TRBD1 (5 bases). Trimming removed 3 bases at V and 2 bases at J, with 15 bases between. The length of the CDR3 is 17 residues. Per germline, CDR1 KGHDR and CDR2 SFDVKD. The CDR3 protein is CATSDPNRQSTNEKLFF. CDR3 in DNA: TGTGCCACCAGTGATCCTAATCGACAGTCGACTAATGAAAAACTGTTTTTT.

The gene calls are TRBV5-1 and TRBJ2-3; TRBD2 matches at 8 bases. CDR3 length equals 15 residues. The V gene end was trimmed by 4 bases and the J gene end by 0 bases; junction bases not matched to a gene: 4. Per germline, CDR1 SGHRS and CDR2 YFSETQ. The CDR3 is CASSTVAGSTDTQYF. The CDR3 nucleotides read TGCGCCAGCAGCACCGTAGCGGGGAGCACAGATACGCAGTATTTT.

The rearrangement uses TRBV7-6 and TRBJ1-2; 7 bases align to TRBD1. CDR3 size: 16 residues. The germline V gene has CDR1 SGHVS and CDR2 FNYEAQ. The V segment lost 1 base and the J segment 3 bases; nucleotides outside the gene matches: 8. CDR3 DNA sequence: TGTGCCAGCAGCTTAGGAGGGGGCACCCCGCACTATGGCTACACCTTC. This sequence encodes CASSLGGGTPHYGYTF.